The T cell receptor beta chain under discussion was sequenced for a study of blood T cell repertoires in COVID-19 (dated by TCRdb to 2020 to 2021). Regarding the research as a whole: Collaborator samples came from the United States, Italy and Spain and covered acute and convalescent phases of COVID-19. The material from the prospective study consisted of cDNA or gDNA derived from T cells, B-cell-depleted T cells, or PBMCs. The dataset comprised deeply sampled blood TCRbeta repertoires from subjects exposed to, actively infected with, or recovered from COVID-19. The repertoires were made available in a free public database intended to serve as a resource for research on the immune response to SARS-CoV-2. The samples were drawn from two sources: the first 160 participants of the ongoing ImmuneRACE study, and 1,000 to 1,500 subjects contributed by 6 global collaborators. Sample metadata almost always included a de-identified subject ID, COVID-19 status, age in years and sex. Where HLA class I and class II types were available, the types were taken from metadata supplied by the sample provider, not from assay-based typing. Results and caveats for the whole study, not just this receptor: The amount of clinical and demographic metadata varied by source and participant and was provided uncurated.

The immunoSEQ Assay, a bias-controlled multiplex PCR, was used to amplify TCRbeta CDR3 regions from genomic DNA. The study's own analysis went as follows. The number of nucleated cells in each sample was estimated from the amplification of reference gene primers within the assay. Sequence reads were collapsed and filtered to measure the absolute abundance of every unique TCRbeta CDR3 rearrangement. Productive Simpson clonality was computed per sample as the square root of Simpson's diversity index over productive rearrangements. Sourced from immuneACCESS, this table was stored by TCRdb with only in-frame sequences that have V and J called. A share of the clones is absent; for the studies checked, an unresolved V gene accounts for under half, and the remainder has no known explanation. That table is the source of V, J and clone size, and D and trimming were worked out from the DNA. Across this sample there are about 210,000 clones, with 70% to 90% seen only once. 0.72% of the sample is in the top ten clones.

The CDR3 numbers 16 residues from cysteine through phenylalanine. Only the CDR3 DNA is retained, 48 bases long and in frame from the first base. Trimming costs V 7 bases and J 4 bases, and their ends lie 20 bases apart. The germline V gene sets CDR1 to MDHEN and CDR2 to SYDVKM. Note on this clone: Its antigen is currently not known. Base qualities are not recorded, but no much larger clone differs from it by a single base.

The collaborating institutions used their own protocols to collect whole blood in K2EDTA tubes. Collaborator samples were shipped for TCRbeta analysis as frozen whole blood, isolated PBMCs, or DNA extracted from either sample type. This clonotype was obtained from a man aged 35-49 years with acute or convalescent COVID-19. Sequencing used peripheral blood. The rearranged chain carries TRBV28 and TRBJ2-1, with a tentative D gene TRBD1 over 6 matching bases. The CDR3 region: CASNPPGQGIYNEQFF. The sequence in DNA is TGTGCCAGCAACCCCCCCGGGCAGGGGATATACAATGAGCAGTTCTTC.